Following are 24 T cell receptor beta chains from one sample sequenced in a study of blood T cell repertoires in COVID-19. TCRdb keeps only in-frame clones here, not all; method: immunoSEQ multiplex PCR. The sample contains 130,000 to 150,000 clones, about four fifths of which appear only once. Sequencing used PBMCs or T cells enriched from blood (not recorded which). The receptor set was obtained from a woman in her fifties or sixties who had been exposed to COVID-19.

The chain uses TRBV20-1 and TRBJ2-1; weak D call: TRBD2 (7 bases). CDR3 length: 14 amino acids. V lost 3 bases to trimming and J lost 4 bases, with 13 bases between them. Germline assignment: CDR1 DFQATT and CDR2 SNEGSKA (reference sequence). The chain's CDR3 is CSASWRGPYNEQFF. For the CDR3, the DNA is TGCAGTGCTAGTTGGCGGGGGCCTTACAATGAGCAGTTCTTC.

The chain recombines TRBV5-1 with TRBJ2-6, with D tentatively TRBD1 (5 bases). Germline lookup yields CDR1 SGHRS and CDR2 YFSETQ. This CDR3 has 17 residues. V lost 0 bases and J 2 bases, leaving 12 bases between the germline ends. The CDR3, as DNA: TGCGCCAGCAGCTTGGCCTCTGGGGCGGCTGGGGCCAACGTCCTGACTTTC. This translates into CASSLASGAAGANVLTF. The variable domain in full, completed from reference TRBV5-1 and TRBJ2-6, reads KAGVTQTPRYLIKTRGQQVTLSCSPISGHRSVSWYQQTPGQGLQFLFEYFSETQRNKGNFPGRFSGRQFSNSRSEMNVSTLELGDSALYLCASSLASGAAGANVLTFGAGSRLTVL.

V usage is TRBV7-9 and J usage is TRBJ1-5; D gene uncertain. This CDR3 has 15 residues. Germline V CDR1 and CDR2: SEHNR, FQNEAQ (reference sequence). Trimming removed 8 bases at V and 1 base at J, with 15 bases between. CDR3 coding DNA: TGTGCCAGCGGTAATCCCCCCGGGAGCAATCAGCCCCAGCATTTT. It is translated as CASGNPPGSNQPQHF. Full variable domain (rest looked up from reference TRBV7-9 and TRBJ1-5): DTGVSQNPRHKITKRGQNVTFRCDPISEHNRLYWYRQTLGQGPEFLTYFQNEAQLEKSRLLSDRFSAERPKGSFSTLEIQRTEQGDSAMYLCASGNPPGSNQPQHFGDGTRLSIL.

The chain carries TRBV18 and TRBJ1-4, with TRBD1 matching 10 bases. V shed 6 bases, J shed 8 bases, and the junction held 6 bases outside the gene matches. Looked up from germline, CDR1 is KGHSH and CDR2 is LQKENI. The CDR3 is made up of 14 amino acids. The CDR3 reads CASSRQGAGEKLFF. As DNA, the CDR3 is TGTGCCAGCTCTCGACAGGGGGCGGGAGAAAAACTGTTTTTT.

A remark on this clone: This sample also contains other DNA sequences that code for the same CDR3. This chain joins TRBV6-5 and TRBJ1-4, with D unclear. Trimming pared 2 bases from V and 5 bases from J, leaving 6 bases between. This CDR3 has 13 amino acids. CDR1 is MNHEY and CDR2 is SVGAGI in the germline V gene. The CDR3 coding sequence is TGTGCCAGCAGTTACGGAGGGAATGAAAAACTGTTTTTT. It is translated as CASSYGGNEKLFF.

This chain links TRBV18 with TRBJ1-4; D might be TRBD1 (6 bases). The CDR3 runs to 14 residues. Germline loops: CDR1 KGHSH, CDR2 LQKENI. Trimming cost V 5 bases and J 6 bases, with 13 bases left between them. This CDR3 reads CASSVGAPDEKLFF. The CDR3 bases are TGTGCCAGCTCAGTGGGGGCGCCAGATGAAAAACTGTTTTTT.

The chain is built from TRBV6-5 and TRBJ2-7; 13 nucleotides match TRBD2. Germline V gives CDR1 MNHEY, CDR2 SVGAGI. The junction had 1 base not matched to a gene; V was cut back by 2 bases and J by 0 bases. CDR3 length: 16 residues. The CDR3, as DNA: TGTGCCAGCAGTTACCGACTAGCGGGGGGCTCCTACGAGCAGTACTTC. This encodes CASSYRLAGGSYEQYF.

This chain joins TRBV6-5 and TRBJ1-1, with 7 bases that match TRBD1. Germline V CDR1 and CDR2: MNHEY, SVGAGI. The CDR3 contains 16 residues. Trimming took 2 bases from V and 2 from J; bases not matched to a gene: 8. The CDR3 loop is CASSYRQGRGNTEAFF. CDR3 sequence (DNA): TGTGCCAGCAGTTACCGACAGGGCAGGGGAAACACTGAAGCTTTCTTT.

The chain joins TRBV15 to TRBJ1-1, with 8 bases that match TRBD1. Germline-derived CDR1 and CDR2 are LNHNV and YYDKDF (reference sequence). Unmatched junction bases numbered 12, after V lost 5 bases and J lost 7 bases. This CDR3 has 15 amino acids. The CDR3 loop is CATSLGQGNGVEAFF. The CDR3 region has the DNA TGTGCCACCAGCCTCGGACAGGGCAACGGGGTTGAAGCTTTCTTT.

In DNA form, the CDR3 reads TGCGCCAGCAGCTCCTTCGCCGGGGAGCTGTTTTTT. The encoded protein is CASSSFAGELFF. The gene calls are TRBV5-1 and TRBJ2-2; D gene unclear. Germline-derived CDR1 and CDR2 are SGHRS and YFSETQ. V gave up 3 bases and J gave up 6 bases, with 6 bases separating them. CDR3 length: 12 amino acids.

The chain employs TRBV29-1 and TRBJ2-3; TRBD2 agrees at 8 bases. The V and J ends lost 7 bases and 3 bases, in that order; junction bases with no gene match: 3. The CDR3 covers 12 residues. Germline V gives CDR1 SQVTM, CDR2 ANQGSEA. CDR3 nucleotides: TGCAGCGCCCGGGAGGGTACAGATACGCAGTATTTT. This sequence encodes CSAREGTDTQYF.

This chain joins TRBV5-1 and TRBJ2-2; a possible D gene is TRBD1 (6 bases). Germline CDR1 SGHRS, CDR2 YFSETQ. Between the trimmed V and J ends, which lost 0 bases and 9 bases, there was a span of 15 bases. The CDR3 runs to 15 residues. The CDR3 nucleotides are TGCGCCAGCAGCTTGGGGGTCGACAGGTCCCGGGAGCTGTTTTTT. It specifies CASSLGVDRSRELFF.

This clone was observed a single time. This sequence joins TRBV23-1 and TRBJ1-5; maybe TRBD1 (5 bases). TRBV23-1 is assigned to the ORF class and has an uncertain function. CDR3 length equals 14 residues. The germline V and J ends were trimmed by 8 bases and 4 bases, with 15 bases remaining between them. As DNA, the CDR3 is TGCGCCAGCGCGGGCGGGACGGGGAATCAGCCCCAGCATTTT. The encoded protein is CASAGGTGNQPQHF.

V gene TRBV19 combines with J gene TRBJ2-1; TRBD2 is a possible D gene (5 bases). Between the trimmed V and J ends, which lost 3 bases and 0 bases, there was a span of 15 bases. The CDR3 loop spans 17 amino acids. Germline V lookup: CDR1 LNHDA, CDR2 SQIVND (reference sequence). In nucleotides, the CDR3 is TGTGCCAGTAGTATGCTAAGAGGGCCGAGCTCCTACAATGAGCAGTTCTTC. It codes for CASSMLRGPSSYNEQFF.

The table lists this clone with a count of one. V gene TRBV5-1 combines with J gene TRBJ2-3, with D uncertain. The CDR3 runs to 14 residues. The ends were cut back, 3 bases at V and 3 bases at J, with 11 bases in the middle. Germline assignment: CDR1 SGHRS and CDR2 YFSETQ. The CDR3 bases are TGCGCCAGCAGCTCCTTCGGGTCGACAGATACGCAGTATTTT. Its protein product is CASSSFGSTDTQYF. The entire variable domain, with the rest obtained from reference TRBV5-1 and TRBJ2-3, is as follows: KAGVTQTPRYLIKTRGQQVTLSCSPISGHRSVSWYQQTPGQGLQFLFEYFSETQRNKGNFPGRFSGRQFSNSRSEMNVSTLELGDSALYLCASSSFGSTDTQYFGPGTRLTVL.

This rearrangement joins TRBV19 to TRBJ2-1; weak D call: TRBD1 (6 bases). From germline, CDR1 is LNHDA and CDR2 SQIVND (reference sequence). The V end was cut by 8 bases, the J end by 9 bases, with 14 bases between. The CDR3 loop spans 12 amino acids. This CDR3 reads CASGGLAGEQFF. DNA for the CDR3: TGTGCCAGTGGGGGCCTCGCCGGTGAGCAGTTCTTC.

J is TRBJ2-5 and V is TRBV5-4, with 9 nucleotides matching TRBD2. The CDR3 length is 17 residues. Germline V CDR1 and CDR2: SGHNT, YYREEE (reference sequence). J was trimmed by 4 bases and V by 0 bases; bases with no gene match: 10. This CDR3 reads CASSLALAGTVLETQYF. As DNA, the CDR3 is TGTGCCAGCAGCTTGGCCCTAGCGGGGACGGTGTTAGAGACCCAGTACTTC.

V and J are TRBV10-3 and TRBJ1-3; 10 bases fit TRBD1. Germline V gene sequence: CDR1 ENHRY, CDR2 SYGVKD. Losses at the gene ends were 6 bases for V and 4 bases for J; bases not matched to a gene: 12. The CDR3 is made up of 17 amino acids. The CDR3 region has the DNA TGTGCCATCAGAATGAAACCGACAGGGGGCAAGGGAAACACCATATATTTT. The encoded protein is CAIRMKPTGGKGNTIYF.

The V call is TRBV27, the J call TRBJ1-1, with D unclear. V dropped 7 bases and J dropped 3 bases, with 15 bases sitting between them. This CDR3 has 14 amino acids. Germline CDR1 reads MNHEY; CDR2 reads SMNVEV (reference sequence). CDR3 amino acids: CASKPPGFYTEAFF. The CDR3, as DNA: TGTGCCAGCAAACCCCCGGGTTTCTACACTGAAGCTTTCTTT.

This sequence joins TRBV19 and TRBJ2-2; tentative D call: TRBD1 (6 bases). Germline V lookup: CDR1 LNHDA, CDR2 SQIVND (reference sequence). V lost 6 bases and J 6 bases, leaving 14 bases between the germline ends. The CDR3 has 14 residues. The CDR3 sequence is CASRIDRRPGELFF. For the CDR3, the DNA is TGTGCCAGTAGAATTGACAGGCGGCCCGGGGAGCTGTTTTTT. Based on the CDR3 plus reference TRBV19 and TRBJ2-2, the full variable domain is DGGITQSPKYLFRKEGQNVTLSCEQNLNHDAMYWYRQDPGQGLRLIYYSQIVNDFQKGDIAEGYSVSREKKESFPLTVTSAQKNPTAFYLCASRIDRRPGELFFGEGSRLTVL.

This rearrangement joins TRBV10-2 to TRBJ1-1; the D is unclear. The CDR3 contains 14 residues. Germline V gives CDR1 WSHSY, CDR2 SAAADI. Trimming pared 2 bases from V and 5 bases from J, leaving 12 bases between. The CDR3 nucleotides are TGCGCCAGCAGTGAGATCTCCGGTCAAACTGAAGCTTTCTTT. Protein: CASSEISGQTEAFF.

V usage is TRBV4-2 and J usage is TRBJ2-2, with D perhaps TRBD2 (5 bases). Trimming removed 4 bases at V and 0 bases at J, with 12 bases between. The CDR3 covers 16 residues. Germline CDR1 and CDR2: LGHNA and YNFKEQ. The CDR3 is CASSPRVGANTGELFF. CDR3 sequence (DNA): TGTGCCAGCAGCCCCCGGGTGGGAGCGAACACCGGGGAGCTGTTTTTT.

V gene TRBV3-1 (or the pseudogene TRBV3-2) combines with J gene TRBJ2-5, with 8 bases fitting TRBD1. Trimming at V came to 6 bases and at J to 1 base, leaving 4 bases not matched to a gene. The germline V gene encodes CDR1 LGHDT and CDR2 YNNKEL (reference sequence). CDR3 length: 14 residues. Written as DNA, the CDR3 is TGTGCCAGCAGGCGACAGGGGTCCCAAGAGACCCAGTACTTC. Protein: CASRRQGSQETQYF.

The chain carries TRBV11-2 and TRBJ2-4; 8 bases fit TRBD1. V gave up 3 bases and J gave up 1 base; unmatched junction bases: 5. Germline V gene lookup returns CDR1 SGHAT and CDR2 FQNNGV. The CDR3 runs 16 residues. CDR3 sequence reads: CASSFRGRVAKNIQYF. The CDR3 bases are TGTGCCAGCAGCTTCAGGGGGCGGGTCGCCAAAAACATTCAGTACTTC.